This T cell receptor (beta chain) was profiled in a study of technical replicates of blood from a handful of donors. Profiled with immunoSEQ multiplex PCR; TCRdb holds only in-frame clones, not every one. The table includes tens of thousands of clones, 95% to 97% detected once. Germline-derived CDR1 and CDR2 are SGDLS and YYNGEE. The CDR3 is 15 amino acids. As concerns this clone: The junction differs from germline at one of its ends, possibly a read error.

The sequence came from a human donor in good health. The source material was T cells isolated from PBMCs. This chain connects TRBV9 to TRBJ1-2; 9 bases map to TRBD1. Here the CDR3 reads CASSVGWDRDRDPVF. In DNA, the CDR3 is TGTGCCAGCAGCGTAGGTTGGGACCGGGACAGGGATCCCGTATTC.